This T cell receptor beta chain was observed in a study of blood T cell repertoires in COVID-19. Germline CDR1 and CDR2: MNHEY and SVGAGI. The CDR3 consists of 13 residues. Trimming cost V 5 bases and J 5 bases, with 13 bases left between them. Data came from immunoSEQ multiplex PCR; TCRdb stores just in-frame clones and leaves some out. The data hold roughly 400,000 clones, with roughly nine tenths observed a single time. V usage is TRBV6-5 and J usage is TRBJ2-7; D may be TRBD1 (5 bases). Sequencing input: PBMCs or T cells enriched from blood (not recorded which). This clonotype originated in a woman aged 40-49 years who had been exposed to COVID-19. CDR3 residues: CASSLRQGDEQYF. In DNA, the CDR3 is TGTGCCAGCAGTCTCCGCCAGGGTGACGAGCAGTACTTC.